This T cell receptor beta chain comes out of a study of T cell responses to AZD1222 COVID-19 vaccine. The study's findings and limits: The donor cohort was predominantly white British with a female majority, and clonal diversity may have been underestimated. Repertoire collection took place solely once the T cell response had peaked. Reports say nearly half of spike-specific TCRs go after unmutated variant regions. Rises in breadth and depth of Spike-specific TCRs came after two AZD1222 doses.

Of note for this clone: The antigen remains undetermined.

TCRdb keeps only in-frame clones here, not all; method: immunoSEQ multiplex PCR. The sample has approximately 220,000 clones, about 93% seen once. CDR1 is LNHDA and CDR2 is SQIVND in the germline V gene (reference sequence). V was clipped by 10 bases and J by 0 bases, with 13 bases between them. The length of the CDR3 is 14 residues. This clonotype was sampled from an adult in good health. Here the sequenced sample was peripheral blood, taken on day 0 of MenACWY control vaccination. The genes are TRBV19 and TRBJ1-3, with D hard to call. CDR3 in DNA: TGTGCCATCTCTGAGGGTCACTCTGGAAACACCATATATTTT. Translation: CAISEGHSGNTIYF.